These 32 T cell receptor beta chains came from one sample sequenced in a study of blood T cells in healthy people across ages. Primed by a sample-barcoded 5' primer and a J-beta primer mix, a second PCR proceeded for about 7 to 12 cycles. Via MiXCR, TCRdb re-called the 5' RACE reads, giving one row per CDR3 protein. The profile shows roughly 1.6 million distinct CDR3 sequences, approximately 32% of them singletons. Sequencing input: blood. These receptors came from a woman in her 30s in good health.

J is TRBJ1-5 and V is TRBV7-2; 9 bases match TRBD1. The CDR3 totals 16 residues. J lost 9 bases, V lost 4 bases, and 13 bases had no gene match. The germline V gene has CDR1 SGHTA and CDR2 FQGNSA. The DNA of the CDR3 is TGTGCCAGCAGCTACTCGGGACAGGGAAAGTATCGGCCCCAGCATTTT. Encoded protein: CASSYSGQGKYRPQHF. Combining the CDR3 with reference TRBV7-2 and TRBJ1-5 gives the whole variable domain GAGVSQSPSNKVTEKGKDVELRCDPISGHTALYWYRQSLGQGLEFLIYFQGNSAPDKSGLPSDRFSAERTGGSVSTLTIQRTQQEDSAVYLCASSYSGQGKYRPQHFGDGTRLSIL.

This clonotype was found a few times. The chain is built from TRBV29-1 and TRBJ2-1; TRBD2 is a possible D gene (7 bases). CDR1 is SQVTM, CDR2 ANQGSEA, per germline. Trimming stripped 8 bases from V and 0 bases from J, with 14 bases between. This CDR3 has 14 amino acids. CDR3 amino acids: CSLGGGLSYNEQFF. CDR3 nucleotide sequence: TGCAGCCTGGGGGGGGGGCTCTCCTACAATGAGCAGTTCTTC.

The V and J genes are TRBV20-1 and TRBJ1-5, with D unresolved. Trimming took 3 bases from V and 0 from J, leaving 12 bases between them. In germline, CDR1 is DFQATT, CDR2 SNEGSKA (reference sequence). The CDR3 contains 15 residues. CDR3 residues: CSASSPGNSNQPQHF. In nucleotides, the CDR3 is TGCAGTGCTAGCTCCCCCGGGAATAGCAATCAGCCCCAGCATTTT.

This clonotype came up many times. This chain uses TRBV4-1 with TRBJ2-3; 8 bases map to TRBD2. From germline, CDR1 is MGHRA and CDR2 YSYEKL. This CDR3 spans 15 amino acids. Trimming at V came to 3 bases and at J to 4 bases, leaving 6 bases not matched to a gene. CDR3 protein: CASSQVGLAADTQYF. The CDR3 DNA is TGCGCCAGCAGCCAGGTCGGACTAGCAGCAGATACGCAGTATTTT.

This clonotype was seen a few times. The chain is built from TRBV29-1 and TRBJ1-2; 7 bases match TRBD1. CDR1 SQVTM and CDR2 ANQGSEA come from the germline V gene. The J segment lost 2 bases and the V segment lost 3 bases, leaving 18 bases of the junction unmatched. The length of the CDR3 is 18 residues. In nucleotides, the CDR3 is TGCAGCGTTGATAAGGAATTAGGGGGGAGGGGGCCGAACTATGGCTACACCTTC. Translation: CSVDKELGGRGPNYGYTF.

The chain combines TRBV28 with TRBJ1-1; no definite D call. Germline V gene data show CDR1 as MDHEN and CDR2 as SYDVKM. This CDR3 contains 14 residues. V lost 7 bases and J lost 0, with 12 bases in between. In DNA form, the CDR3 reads TGTGCCAGCACCCCTGCGGGAATGAACACTGAAGCTTTCTTT. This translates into CASTPAGMNTEAFF.

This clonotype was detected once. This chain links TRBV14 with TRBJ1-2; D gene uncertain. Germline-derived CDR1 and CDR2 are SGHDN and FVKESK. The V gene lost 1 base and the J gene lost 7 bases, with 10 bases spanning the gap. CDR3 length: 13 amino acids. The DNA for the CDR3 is TGTGCCAGCAGCCAAGGTGGGCGATTTGGCTACACCTTC. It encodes CASSQGGRFGYTF.

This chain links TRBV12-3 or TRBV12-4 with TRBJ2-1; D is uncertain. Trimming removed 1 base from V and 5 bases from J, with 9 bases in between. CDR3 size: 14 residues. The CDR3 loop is CASSLGSKHNEQFF. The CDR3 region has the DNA TGTGCCAGCAGTTTAGGGAGTAAGCACAATGAGCAGTTCTTC.

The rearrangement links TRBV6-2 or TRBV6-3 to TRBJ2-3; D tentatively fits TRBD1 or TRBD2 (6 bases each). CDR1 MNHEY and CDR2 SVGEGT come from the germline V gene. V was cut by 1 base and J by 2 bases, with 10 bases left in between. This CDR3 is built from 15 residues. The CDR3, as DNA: TGTGCCAGCAGTTACTTCACGGGGGCCACAGATACGCAGTATTTT. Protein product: CASSYFTGATDTQYF.

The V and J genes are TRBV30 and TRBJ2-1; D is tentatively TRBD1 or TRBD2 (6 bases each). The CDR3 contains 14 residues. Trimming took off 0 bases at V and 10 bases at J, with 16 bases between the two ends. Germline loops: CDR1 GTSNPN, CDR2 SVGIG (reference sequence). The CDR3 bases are TGTGCCTGGAGTGTACTTGGGGGGCTCGGCGAGCAGTTCTTC. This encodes CAWSVLGGLGEQFF.

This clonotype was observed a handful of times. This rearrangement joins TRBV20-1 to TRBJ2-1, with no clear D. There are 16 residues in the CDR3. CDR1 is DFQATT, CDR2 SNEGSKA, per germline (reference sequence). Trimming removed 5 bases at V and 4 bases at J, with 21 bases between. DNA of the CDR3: TGCAGTGCTCGCGCGGCAAGGCTAGTGATATACAATGAGCAGTTCTTC. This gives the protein CSARAARLVIYNEQFF.

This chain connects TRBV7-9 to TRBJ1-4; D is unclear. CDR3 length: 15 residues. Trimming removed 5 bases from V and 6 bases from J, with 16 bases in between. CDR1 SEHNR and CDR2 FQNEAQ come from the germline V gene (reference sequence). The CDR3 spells CASSGFPAFDEKLFF. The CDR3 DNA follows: TGTGCCAGCAGCGGGTTCCCGGCCTTTGATGAAAAACTGTTTTTT.

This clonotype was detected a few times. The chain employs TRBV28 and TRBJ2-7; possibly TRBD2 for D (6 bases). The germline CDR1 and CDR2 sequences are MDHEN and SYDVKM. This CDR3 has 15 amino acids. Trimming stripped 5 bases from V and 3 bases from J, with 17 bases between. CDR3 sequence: CASSPQASVDYEQYF. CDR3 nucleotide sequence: TGTGCCAGCAGTCCCCAGGCTAGCGTAGACTACGAGCAGTACTTC. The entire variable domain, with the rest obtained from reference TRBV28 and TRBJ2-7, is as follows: DVKVTQSSRYLVKRTGEKVFLECVQDMDHENMFWYRQDPGLGLRLIYFSYDVKMKEKGDIPEGYSVSREKKERFSLILESASTNQTSMYLCASSPQASVDYEQYFGPGTRLTVT.

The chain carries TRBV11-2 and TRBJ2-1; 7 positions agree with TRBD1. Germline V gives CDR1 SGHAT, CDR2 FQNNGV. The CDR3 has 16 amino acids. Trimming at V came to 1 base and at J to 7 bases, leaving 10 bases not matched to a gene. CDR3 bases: TGTGCCAGCAGCTTAGTTTCGGGACAGCTTAGGAATGAGCAGTTCTTC. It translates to CASSLVSGQLRNEQFF. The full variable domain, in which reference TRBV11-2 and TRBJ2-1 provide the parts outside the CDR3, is EAGVAQSPRYKIIEKRQSVAFWCNPISGHATLYWYQQILGQGPKLLIQFQNNGVVDDSQLPKDRFSAERLKGVDSTLKIQPAKLEDSAVYLCASSLVSGQLRNEQFFGPGTRLTVL.

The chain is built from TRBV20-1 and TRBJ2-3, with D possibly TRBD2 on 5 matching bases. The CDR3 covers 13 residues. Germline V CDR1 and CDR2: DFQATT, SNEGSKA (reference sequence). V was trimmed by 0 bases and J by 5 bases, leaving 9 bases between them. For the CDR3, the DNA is TGCAGTGCTAGAGATCCGGGAAAAGATACGCAGTATTTT. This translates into CSARDPGKDTQYF.

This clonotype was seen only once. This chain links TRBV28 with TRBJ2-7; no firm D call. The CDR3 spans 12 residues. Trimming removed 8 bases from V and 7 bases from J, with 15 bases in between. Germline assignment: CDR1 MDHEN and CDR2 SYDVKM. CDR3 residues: CASDRSSNEQYF. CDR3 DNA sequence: TGTGCCAGCGATCGCAGCTCCAATGAGCAGTACTTC.

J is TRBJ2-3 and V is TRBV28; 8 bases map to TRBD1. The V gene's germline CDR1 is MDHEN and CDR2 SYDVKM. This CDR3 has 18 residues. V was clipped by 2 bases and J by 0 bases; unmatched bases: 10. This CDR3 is CASSLRSTGVPSTDTQYF. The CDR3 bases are TGTGCCAGCAGTTTAAGATCGACAGGGGTCCCTAGCACAGATACGCAGTATTTT. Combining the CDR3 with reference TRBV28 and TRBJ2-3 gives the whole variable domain DVKVTQSSRYLVKRTGEKVFLECVQDMDHENMFWYRQDPGLGLRLIYFSYDVKMKEKGDIPEGYSVSREKKERFSLILESASTNQTSMYLCASSLRSTGVPSTDTQYFGPGTRLTVL.

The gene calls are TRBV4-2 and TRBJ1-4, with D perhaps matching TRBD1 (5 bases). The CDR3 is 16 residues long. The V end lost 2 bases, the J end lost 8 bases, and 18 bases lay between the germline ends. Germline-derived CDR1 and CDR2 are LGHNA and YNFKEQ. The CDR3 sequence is CASSQPQGKVEEKLFF. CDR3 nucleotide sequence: TGTGCCAGCAGCCAACCGCAGGGAAAAGTGGAAGAAAAACTGTTTTTT.

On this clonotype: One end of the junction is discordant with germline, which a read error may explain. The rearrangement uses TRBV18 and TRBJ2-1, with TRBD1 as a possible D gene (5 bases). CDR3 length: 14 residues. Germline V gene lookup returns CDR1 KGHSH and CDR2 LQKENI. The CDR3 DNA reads TGTGCCAGCTCACCCGACAGTTACTACAACGAGCAGTTCTTC. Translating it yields CASSPDSYYNEQFF.

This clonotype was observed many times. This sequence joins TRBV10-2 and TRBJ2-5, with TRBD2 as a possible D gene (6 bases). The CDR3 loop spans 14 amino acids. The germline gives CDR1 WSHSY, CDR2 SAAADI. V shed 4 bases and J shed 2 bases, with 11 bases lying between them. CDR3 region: CASSALAKQETQYF. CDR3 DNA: TGCGCCAGCAGTGCTCTAGCGAAGCAAGAGACCCAGTACTTC.

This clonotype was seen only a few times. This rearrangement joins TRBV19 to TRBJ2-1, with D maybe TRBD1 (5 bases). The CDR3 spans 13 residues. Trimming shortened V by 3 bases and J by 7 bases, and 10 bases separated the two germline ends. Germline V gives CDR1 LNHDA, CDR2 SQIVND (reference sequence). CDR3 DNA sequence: TGTGCCAGTAGTATGGTACCAGGGAATGAGCAGTTCTTC. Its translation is CASSMVPGNEQFF.

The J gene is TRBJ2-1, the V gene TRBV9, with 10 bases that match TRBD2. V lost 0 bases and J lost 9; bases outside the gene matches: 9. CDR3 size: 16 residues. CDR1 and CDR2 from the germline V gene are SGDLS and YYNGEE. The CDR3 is CASSVDHGLAGVEQFF. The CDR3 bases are TGTGCCAGCAGCGTAGACCATGGGCTAGCGGGGGTTGAGCAGTTCTTC.

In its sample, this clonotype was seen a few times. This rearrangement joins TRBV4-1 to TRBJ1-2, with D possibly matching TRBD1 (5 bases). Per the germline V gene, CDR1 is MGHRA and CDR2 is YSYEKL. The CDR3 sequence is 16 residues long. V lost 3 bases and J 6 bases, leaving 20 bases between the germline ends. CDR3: CASSQAGTPPGDGYTF. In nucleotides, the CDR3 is TGCGCCAGCAGCCAGGCCGGGACCCCTCCTGGAGATGGCTACACCTTC.

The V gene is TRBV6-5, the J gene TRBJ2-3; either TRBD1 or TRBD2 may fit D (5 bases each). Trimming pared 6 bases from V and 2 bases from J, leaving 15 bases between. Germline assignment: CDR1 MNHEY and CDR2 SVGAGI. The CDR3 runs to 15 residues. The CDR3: CASSLGPSTTDTQYF. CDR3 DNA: TGTGCCAGCAGCTTGGGACCGTCTACCACAGATACGCAGTATTTT.

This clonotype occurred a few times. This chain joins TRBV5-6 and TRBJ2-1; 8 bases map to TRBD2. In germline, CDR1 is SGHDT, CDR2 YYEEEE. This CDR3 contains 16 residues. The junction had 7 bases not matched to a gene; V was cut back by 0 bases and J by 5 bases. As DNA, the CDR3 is TGTGCCAGCAGCTTGGTAGTGGGACTAGGGGACAATGAGCAGTTCTTC. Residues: CASSLVVGLGDNEQFF. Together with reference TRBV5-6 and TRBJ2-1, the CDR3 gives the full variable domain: DAGVTQSPTHLIKTRGQQVTLRCSPKSGHDTVSWYQQALGQGPQFIFQYYEEEERQRGNFPDRFSGHQFPNYSSELNVNALLLGDSALYLCASSLVVGLGDNEQFFGPGTRLTVL.

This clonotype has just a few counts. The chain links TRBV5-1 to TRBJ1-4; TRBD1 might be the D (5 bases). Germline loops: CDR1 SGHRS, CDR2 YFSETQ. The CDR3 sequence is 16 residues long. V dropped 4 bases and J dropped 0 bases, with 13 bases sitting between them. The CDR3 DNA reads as TGCGCCAGCAGCCCGGGACTGACTGCAACTAATGAAAAACTGTTTTTT. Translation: CASSPGLTATNEKLFF. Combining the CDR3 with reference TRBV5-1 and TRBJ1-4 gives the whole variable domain KAGVTQTPRYLIKTRGQQVTLSCSPISGHRSVSWYQQTPGQGLQFLFEYFSETQRNKGNFPGRFSGRQFSNSRSEMNVSTLELGDSALYLCASSPGLTATNEKLFFGSGTQLSVL.

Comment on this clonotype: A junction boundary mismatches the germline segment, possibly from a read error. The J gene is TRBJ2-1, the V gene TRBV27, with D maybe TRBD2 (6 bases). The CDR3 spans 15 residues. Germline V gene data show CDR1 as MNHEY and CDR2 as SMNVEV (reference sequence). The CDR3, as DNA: TGTGCCAGCAGTCCATACACTAGAGGCGGGGATGAGCTGTTCTTC. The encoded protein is CASSPYTRGGDELFF.

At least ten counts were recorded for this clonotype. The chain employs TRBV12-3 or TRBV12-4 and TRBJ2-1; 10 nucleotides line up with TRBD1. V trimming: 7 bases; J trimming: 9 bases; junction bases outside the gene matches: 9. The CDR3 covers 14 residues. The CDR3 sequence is CASIGGQGVIEQFF. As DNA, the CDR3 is TGTGCCAGCATCGGAGGACAGGGGGTTATTGAGCAGTTCTTC.

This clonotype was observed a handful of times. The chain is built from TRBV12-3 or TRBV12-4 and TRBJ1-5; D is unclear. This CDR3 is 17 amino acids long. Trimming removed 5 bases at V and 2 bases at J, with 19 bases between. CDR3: CASSRLSGKSRNQPQHF. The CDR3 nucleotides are TGTGCCAGCAGTCGGTTGTCGGGGAAGAGTCGCAATCAGCCCCAGCATTTT.

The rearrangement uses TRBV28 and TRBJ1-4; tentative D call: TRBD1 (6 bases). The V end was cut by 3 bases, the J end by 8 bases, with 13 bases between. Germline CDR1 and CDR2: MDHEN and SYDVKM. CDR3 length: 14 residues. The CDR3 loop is CASSFPEGGEKLFF. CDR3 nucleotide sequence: TGTGCCAGCAGTTTCCCGGAGGGGGGCGAAAAACTGTTTTTT.

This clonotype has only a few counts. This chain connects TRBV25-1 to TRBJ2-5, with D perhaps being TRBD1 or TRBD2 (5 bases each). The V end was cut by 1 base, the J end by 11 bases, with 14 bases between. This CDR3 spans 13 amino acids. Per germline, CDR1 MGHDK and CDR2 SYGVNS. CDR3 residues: CASSEWDGVEQYF. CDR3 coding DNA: TGTGCCAGCAGTGAATGGGACGGGGTTGAGCAGTACTTC.

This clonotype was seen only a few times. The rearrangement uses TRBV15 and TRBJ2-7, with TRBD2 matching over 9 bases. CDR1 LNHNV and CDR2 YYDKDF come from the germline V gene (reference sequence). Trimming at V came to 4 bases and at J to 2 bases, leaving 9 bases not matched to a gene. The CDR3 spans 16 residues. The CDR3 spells CATSILSGRPTYEQYF. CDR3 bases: TGTGCCACCAGCATACTCAGCGGGAGGCCTACCTACGAGCAGTACTTC. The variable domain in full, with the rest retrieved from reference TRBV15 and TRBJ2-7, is DAMVIQNPRYQVTQFGKPVTLSCSQTLNHNVMYWYQQKSSQAPKLLFHYYDKDFNNEADTPDNFQSRRPNTSFCFLDIRSPGLGDTAMYLCATSILSGRPTYEQYFGPGTRLTVT.